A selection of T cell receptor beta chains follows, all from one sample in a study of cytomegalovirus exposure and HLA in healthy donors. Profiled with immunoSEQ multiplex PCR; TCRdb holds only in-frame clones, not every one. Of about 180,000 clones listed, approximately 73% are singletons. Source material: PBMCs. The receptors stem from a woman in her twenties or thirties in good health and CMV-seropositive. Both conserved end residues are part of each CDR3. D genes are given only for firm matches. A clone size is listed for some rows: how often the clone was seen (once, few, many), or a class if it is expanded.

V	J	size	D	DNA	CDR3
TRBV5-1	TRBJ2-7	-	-	TGCGCCAGCAGCCCTAATCGGGGGGCCGTCTACGAGCAGTACTTC	CASSPNRGAVYEQYF
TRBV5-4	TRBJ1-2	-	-	TGTGCCAGCAGCCCACAGGATGCCTATGGCTACACCTTC	CASSPQDAYGYTF
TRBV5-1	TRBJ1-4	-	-	TGCGCCAGCAGCTTGGGAGGAGGCGTTAATGAAAAACTGTTTTTT	CASSLGGGVNEKLFF
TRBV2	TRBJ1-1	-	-	TGTGCCGGAGCGAGGGGGAGGGATGGGACTGAAGCTTTCTTT	CAGARGRDGTEAFF
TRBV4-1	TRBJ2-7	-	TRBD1	TGCGCCAGCAGGCGGACAGGGGGCCCCTACGAGCAGTACTTC	CASRRTGGPYEQYF
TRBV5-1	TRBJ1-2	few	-	TGCGCCAGCAGCTTGGTCGCGGAGTATGGCTACACCTTC	CASSLVAEYGYTF
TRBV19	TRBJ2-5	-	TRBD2	TGTGCCACCACACCCAGGGAGGGGCGGGGAGAGACCCAGTACTTC	CATTPREGRGETQYF
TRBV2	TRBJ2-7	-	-	TGTGCCAGCAGTGACGCCTCAGGGTTAGGCTACGAGCAGTACTTC	CASSDASGLGYEQYF
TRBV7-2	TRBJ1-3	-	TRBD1	TGTGCCAGCAGCTTAGTGGGACAGTTCTCTGGAAACACCATATATTTT	CASSLVGQFSGNTIYF
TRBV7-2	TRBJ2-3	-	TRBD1	TGTGCCAGCAGCTCCTCAGGGGGATTGAGGACAGATACGCAGTATTTT	CASSSSGGLRTDTQYF
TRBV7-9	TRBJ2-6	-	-	TGTGCCAGCAGCTTTGGAGGGAGGGCCAACGTCCTGACTTTC	CASSFGGRANVLTF
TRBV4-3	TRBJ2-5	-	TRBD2	TGCGCCAGCAGCCGCGGGGGGGGGCAAGAGACCCAGTACTTC	CASSRGGGQETQYF
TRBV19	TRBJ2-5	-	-	TGTGCCAGTAGTATCCGAGAGACCCAGTACTTC	CASSIRETQYF
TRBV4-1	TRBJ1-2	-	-	TGCGCCATTCCTCGTCAGGGGAATGGCTACACTTTC	CAIPRQGNGYTF
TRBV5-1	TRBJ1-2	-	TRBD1	TGCGCCAGCAGCTCAGGGGGATCTAACTATGGCTACACCTTC	CASSSGGSNYGYTF
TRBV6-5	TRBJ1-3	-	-	TGTGCCAGCAGTTACAGGGGGACCGGAAACACCATATATTTT	CASSYRGTGNTIYF
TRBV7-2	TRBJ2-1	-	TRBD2	TGTGCCAGCAGCTCCGGACTAGCGGGGGGCCCTGGGTTCTTC	CASSSGLAGGPGFF
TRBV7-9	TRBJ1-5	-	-	TGTGCCAGCAGCATCGGTGGCAATCAGCCCCAGCATTTT	CASSIGGNQPQHF
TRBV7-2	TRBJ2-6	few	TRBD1	TGTGCCAGCAGCGCGACAGGGGGAGGAGGGGCCAACGTCCTGACTTTC	CASSATGGGGANVLTF
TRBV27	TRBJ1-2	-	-	TGTGCCAGCAGTTTAAGGATCAGGGCCTCCATGAACTATGGCTACACCTTC	CASSLRIRASMNYGYTF
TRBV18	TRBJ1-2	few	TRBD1	TGTGCCAGCTCACCAGCCAGGGGGCACCATGGCTACACCTTC	CASSPARGHHGYTF
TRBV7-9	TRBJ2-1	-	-	TGTGCCAGCAGCCCGGACAATTACAATGAGCAGTTCTTC	CASSPDNYNEQFF
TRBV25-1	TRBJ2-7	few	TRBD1	TGTGCCAGCAGTCCCGGACAGGGTGGGTACGAGCAGTACTTC	CASSPGQGGYEQYF
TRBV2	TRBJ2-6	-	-	TGTGCCAGCAAGGAGGGTTCCTCTGGGGCCAACGTCCTGACTTTC	CASKEGSSGANVLTF
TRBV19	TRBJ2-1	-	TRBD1	TGTGCCAGTAGTATGGGGATTGACAGGGGCCAAGACAATGAGCAGTTCTTC	CASSMGIDRGQDNEQFF
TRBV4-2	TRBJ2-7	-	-	TGTGCCAGCAGCCTTATGAGCGGAACCTACGAGCAGTACTTC	CASSLMSGTYEQYF
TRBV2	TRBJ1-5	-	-	TGTGCCAGCAGTTACAGGGCTGGGAACAATCAGCCCCAGCATTTT	CASSYRAGNNQPQHF
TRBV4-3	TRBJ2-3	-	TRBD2	TGCGCCAGCAGCCAAGATAGGCGGGGGTGGGCAGATACGCAGTATTTT	CASSQDRRGWADTQYF
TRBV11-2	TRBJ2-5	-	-	TGTGCCAGCAGGCGGACTGGGGGGGAGACCCAGTACTTC	CASRRTGGETQYF
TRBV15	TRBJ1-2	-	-	TGTGCCACCAGCAGACCCTACAGGGAAGGGTGGGCTAACTATGGCTACACCTTC	CATSRPYREGWANYGYTF
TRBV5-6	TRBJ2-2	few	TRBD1	TGTGCCAGCAGCCATTACAGGGGATGGGTCGGGGAGCTGTTTTTT	CASSHYRGWVGELFF
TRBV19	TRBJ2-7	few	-	TGTGCCAGTAGCCCCAAGGGGGGGACCTACGAGCAGTACTTC	CASSPKGGTYEQYF
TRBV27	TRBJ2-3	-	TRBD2	TGTGCCAGCAGCAAACAGCGGGGAAGCACAGATACGCAGTATTTT	CASSKQRGSTDTQYF
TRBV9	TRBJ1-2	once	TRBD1	TGTGCCAGCAACCCAGGGGGCGTAAGGGGCGGCTACACCTTC	CASNPGGVRGGYTF
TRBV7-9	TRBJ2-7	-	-	TGTGCCAGCAGCTTAGGTAATAGCATGAGAAAAAACGAGCAGTACTTC	CASSLGNSMRKNEQYF
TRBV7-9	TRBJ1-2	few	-	TGTTCCAGCAGCCCTCCCTTGGTCGACACCGCCTATGGCTACACCTTC	CSSSPPLVDTAYGYTF